The rows below give T cell receptor beta chains drawn from one sample of a study of blood T cells in healthy people across ages. One entry per CDR3 protein results from TCRdb running MiXCR on the 5' RACE reads. The repertoire holds roughly 860,000 distinct CDR3 sequences, less than 80% seen once, with 28% in the top ten. The sequenced material came from blood. These receptors all come from a young man in good health. Each CDR3 is given with its conserved first and last residue. Each record gives: D gene, V gene, J gene, clone size, CDR3 DNA, CDR3 protein. D genes are given only for firm matches. A row's size may be missing; if present it is once, few, many or a size class.

>.|TRBV3-1|TRBJ1-4|.
TGTGCCAGCAGCCAAACTACGGGACACGAACTGTTTTTT
CASSQTTGHELFF
>TRBD1|TRBV5-4|TRBJ2-7|.
TGCGCCAGCAGCCAAGATTTTACAGGGGGAGACGAGCAGTACTTC
CASSQDFTGGDEQYF
>.|TRBV29-1|TRBJ1-2|once
TGCAGCGTCCCTCGGGAGGGGTTTATAGGTGGCTACACCTTC
CSVPREGFIGGYTF
>.|TRBV7-2|TRBJ1-1|.
TGTGCCAGCAGCTCACGGACAAGGGGCACTGAAGCTTTCTTT
CASSSRTRGTEAFF
>.|TRBV9|TRBJ2-5|.
TGTGCCAGCAGCGTAGAGGTATCCCAAGAGACCCAGTACTTC
CASSVEVSQETQYF
>TRBD1|TRBV7-2|TRBJ2-5|.
TGTGCCAGCAGCAACCCGGGACAGTGGGGCCAAGAGACCCAGTACTTC
CASSNPGQWGQETQYF
>.|TRBV27|TRBJ2-7|many
TGTGCCAGCAGTGACTTACAGAATTCTCTGCGCGAGCAGTACTTC
CASSDLQNSLREQYF
>.|TRBV7-9|TRBJ2-7|once
TGTGCCAGCAGCCCAAAGGGGGGCTACTACGAGCAGTACTTC
CASSPKGGYYEQYF
>TRBD1|TRBV28|TRBJ1-2|few
TGTGCCAGCAATCGACAGGGGGTACGTGGCTATGGCTACACCTTC
CASNRQGVRGYGYTF
>.|TRBV6-2/TRBV6-3|TRBJ2-1|once
TGTGCCAGCAGAGAACAGGGATATGGTCGAGAGACCCAGTTCTTC
CASREQGYGRETQFF
>.|TRBV6-2/TRBV6-3|TRBJ1-1|.
TGTGCCAGCAGTGGATATAATTGGGCTTTCTTT
CASSGYNWAFF
>.|TRBV12-3/TRBV12-4|TRBJ1-5|once
TGTGCCAGCAGTTTGCGCCGACGGCAAGAGACCCAGCATTTT
CASSLRRRQETQHF
>.|TRBV28|TRBJ2-7|.
TGTGCCGTTGGGGGTGGAGACTCCTACGAGCAGTACTTC
CAVGGGDSYEQYF
>TRBD1|TRBV6-2/TRBV6-3|TRBJ2-2|.
TGTGCCAGCGCGAGGACAGGGGTGACCGGGGAGCTGTTTTTT
CASARTGVTGELFF
>.|TRBV20-1|TRBJ2-7|.
TGCAGTGCCGAACCTGAAGGCTACGAGCAGTACTTC
CSAEPEGYEQYF
>.|TRBV4-2|TRBJ2-1|.
TGTGCCAGCAGCCCACACCTCAGGGGCGGGAACAATGAGCAGTTCTTC
CASSPHLRGGNNEQFF
>.|TRBV15|TRBJ2-7|.
TGTGCCACCAGCCCCGGGCGGAGCTCCTACGAGCAGTACTTC
CATSPGRSSYEQYF
>.|TRBV30|TRBJ1-5|.
TGTGCCTGGAGTGTGGGTTGGGGCAATCAGCCCCAGCATTTT
CAWSVGWGNQPQHF
>TRBD1|TRBV10-3|TRBJ1-5|.
TGTGCCATCAGCCCCACGGGGCCGGGACAGGGATTTCGCAATCAGCCCCAGCATTTT
CAISPTGPGQGFRNQPQHF
>.|TRBV7-2|TRBJ2-1|.
TGTGCCAGCAGCGCACAAGAGACCCAGTTCTTC
CASSAQETQFF
>.|TRBV6-5|TRBJ1-3|.
TGTGCCAGCAGTTACACGTGGGCCAACTCTGGAAACACCATATATTTT
CASSYTWANSGNTIYF
>.|TRBV12-3/TRBV12-4|TRBJ1-2|.
TGTGCCAGCCAGAACGGGGCAATGCCTGGCTACACCTTC
CASQNGAMPGYTF
>.|TRBV7-2|TRBJ2-1|.
TGTGCCAGCAGCTCCCAGGGGCGGGCGGGGAGCTCCTACAATGAGCAGTTCTTC
CASSSQGRAGSSYNEQFF
>.|TRBV5-1|TRBJ2-4|.
TGCGCCAGCAGCCCTAGTACAGTCGAAGAAAACATTCAGTACTTC
CASSPSTVEENIQYF
>TRBD1|TRBV29-1|TRBJ1-1|.
TGCAGCGCTGCAACAAGAGCACAGGGGACTGAAGCTTTCTTT
CSAATRAQGTEAFF
>.|TRBV5-1|TRBJ2-7|few
TGCGCCAGCACTGAGTTGGACGAAACGTACTTC
CASTELDETYF
>.|TRBV5-5|TRBJ1-2|.
TGTGCCAGCAGCTTGGATTTTTTGGGATCCTATGGCTACACCTTC
CASSLDFLGSYGYTF
>TRBD1|TRBV5-1|TRBJ2-1|few
TGCGCCAGCAGCTTGGGGACAGGGCCTACCTACAATGAGCAGTTCTTC
CASSLGTGPTYNEQFF
>.|TRBV7-2|TRBJ2-1|.
TGTGCCAGCAGCACACTAACACAGGGGTTGGAGGGTTCCTACAATGAGCAGTTCTTC
CASSTLTQGLEGSYNEQFF
>TRBD2|TRBV20-1|TRBJ2-1|few
TGCAGTGCTAGTCAGGCGGGGGGACTCTACAATGAGCAGTTCTTC
CSASQAGGLYNEQFF
>TRBD1|TRBV7-3|TRBJ2-1|few
TGTGCCAGCAGTTATACCGGGACAGGGCTATACAATGAGCAGTTCTTC
CASSYTGTGLYNEQFF
>TRBD1|TRBV2|TRBJ1-1|.
TGTGCCAGCAGTGAAGGGACAGGGACTTTCTTT
CASSEGTGTFF
>TRBD2|TRBV20-1|TRBJ2-7|many
TGCAGTGCCCTGGGGCCTAGCGGGGGCCACGAGCAGTACTTC
CSALGPSGGHEQYF
>.|TRBV28|TRBJ2-7|few
TGTGCCAGCAGTTGGTTACAGGGTCGCGAGCAGTACTTC
CASSWLQGREQYF
>TRBD2|TRBV7-2|TRBJ2-7|.
TGTGCCAGCAGCTTACGGACTAGCGGGGGGGCGACCTACAATGAGCAGTACTTC
CASSLRTSGGATYNEQYF
>.|TRBV7-2|TRBJ1-6|.
TGTGCCAGCAGCTTATCGACGGGACGGCTTAATTCACCCCTCCACTTT
CASSLSTGRLNSPLHF
>TRBD1|TRBV24-1|TRBJ2-1|.
TGTGCCACCAGTGACTATGGGACAGGGATGCTGGATGAGCAGTTCTTC
CATSDYGTGMLDEQFF
>.|TRBV7-9|TRBJ2-7|.
TGTGCCAGCACCTTGGGGGGGCGCGAGCAGTACTTC
CASTLGGREQYF
>TRBD2|TRBV4-2|TRBJ2-5|few
TGTGCCAGCAGCCATAGCGGGGGGGCCTGGAAGACCCAGTACTTC
CASSHSGGAWKTQYF
>TRBD1|TRBV29-1|TRBJ2-7|.
TGCAGCGTTGAAGGGGACAGTACTTTCTACGAGCAGTACTTC
CSVEGDSTFYEQYF
>TRBD1|TRBV2|TRBJ1-2|.
TGTGCCAGCAGTGAGGCAGGGGGACTCTATGGCTACACCTTC
CASSEAGGLYGYTF
>TRBD2|TRBV12-3/TRBV12-4|TRBJ2-3|few
TGTGCCAGCAGTCCATGGACTAGCGGGGACTACACAGATACGCAGTATTTT
CASSPWTSGDYTDTQYF